The source of this T cell receptor beta chain is a study of CD8 T cells in ankylosing spondylitis. Findings of the study overall: Reactive arthritis synovial fluid and blood were previously reported to contain some motif variants.

Note on this clonotype: Its antigen is currently unknown. Mismatch with germline at one junction end may stem from a read error.

Germline CDR1 reads LGHDT; CDR2 reads YNNKEL (reference sequence). The CDR3 has 13 residues. Using its own MiXCR run on the 5' RACE reads, TCRdb lists one record per CDR3 protein. The table records 200,000 to 250,000 distinct CDR3 sequences, 10% to 13% of them present only once. The rearrangement uses TRBV3-1 and TRBJ2-5; no clear D. Material for sequencing was blood, either unsorted or a sorted T cell fraction (not recorded which). The sequence was obtained from a male donor with ankylosing spondylitis or in good health (not recorded which). The CDR3 DNA sequence: TGTGCCGGCAGCCAAAACAGACAAGAGACCCAGTACTTC. Translated: CAGSQNRQETQYF.